The 21 T cell receptor beta chains below were found in one sample sequenced in a study of cytomegalovirus exposure and HLA in healthy donors. Vbeta (60) and Jbeta (13) primers were used in the PCR. The table came from immunoSEQ multiplex PCR; TCRdb's copy has only in-frame clones and leaves some out. The table includes roughly 100,000 clones, more than 60% detected once. Sequenced material: PBMCs. The receptor set was obtained from a woman in her forties in good health and CMV-seropositive.

The chain is built from TRBV5-3 and TRBJ1-3, with TRBD1 matching over 7 bases. TRBV5-3 is labeled an ORF, and its function is uncertain. This CDR3 is 17 amino acids long. The V segment lost 8 bases and the J segment 2 bases; nucleotides outside the gene matches: 16. The CDR3 nucleotides are TGTGCCAGCCCCAGACAGGGCCGGACCGAGGCTGGAAACACCATATATTTT. Translating gives CASPRQGRTEAGNTIYF.

The V and J genes are TRBV5-1 and TRBJ2-5, with 11 nucleotides matching TRBD2. This CDR3 contains 15 residues. Germline V gene data show CDR1 as SGHRS and CDR2 as YFSETQ. The ends lost 0 bases at V and 5 bases at J; junction bases unmatched: 3. The CDR3 DNA reads TGCGCCAGCAGCTTGGTGACTAGCGGGGTTGAGACCCAGTACTTC. Translating gives CASSLVTSGVETQYF.

The V call is TRBV10-2, the J call TRBJ2-7, with a weak D call TRBD1 (5 bases). With 7 bases removed from V and 2 bases from J, the gap between germline ends came to 15 bases. In germline, CDR1 is WSHSY, CDR2 SAAADI. The length of the CDR3 is 14 residues. The CDR3 protein is CASTPLRGTYEQYF. The DNA for the CDR3 is TGCGCCAGCACCCCTCTTAGGGGTACCTACGAGCAGTACTTC.

This chain joins TRBV5-1 and TRBJ2-2; D call uncertain. Germline CDR1 reads SGHRS; CDR2 reads YFSETQ. The V end lost 6 bases, the J end lost 4 bases, and 10 bases lay between the germline ends. The CDR3 sequence is 13 residues long. The CDR3: CASNPVSTGELFF. The CDR3 bases are TGCGCCAGCAACCCCGTCAGCACCGGGGAGCTGTTTTTT.

This chain joins TRBV5-1 and TRBJ2-5; maybe TRBD2 (7 bases). The CDR3 runs 15 residues. CDR1 is SGHRS, CDR2 YFSETQ, per germline. Between the trimmed V and J ends, which lost 1 base and 5 bases, there was a span of 15 bases. CDR3 bases: TGCGCCAGCAGCTTGACCACGGGGGGCGGTGAGACCCAGTACTTC. Its translation: CASSLTTGGGETQYF. Together with reference TRBV5-1 and TRBJ2-5, the CDR3 gives the full variable domain: KAGVTQTPRYLIKTRGQQVTLSCSPISGHRSVSWYQQTPGQGLQFLFEYFSETQRNKGNFPGRFSGRQFSNSRSEMNVSTLELGDSALYLCASSLTTGGGETQYFGPGTRLLVL.

The V and J genes are TRBV2 and TRBJ2-1; 9 bases agree with TRBD2. Trimming took 0 bases from V and 5 from J; bases not matched to a gene: 20. The CDR3 sequence is 21 residues long. Germline assignment: CDR1 SNHLY and CDR2 FYNNEI. This chain's CDR3 is CASSEALRVPFLAGPHNEQFF. CDR3 nucleotide sequence: TGTGCCAGCAGTGAAGCGCTTCGGGTTCCGTTTCTAGCGGGACCCCACAATGAGCAGTTCTTC.

The chain links TRBV4-1 to TRBJ2-1, with 10 bases fitting TRBD2. Losses at the gene ends were 6 bases for V and 4 bases for J; bases not matched to a gene: 9. This CDR3 region has 16 residues. Per germline, CDR1 MGHRA and CDR2 YSYEKL. CDR3 region: CASRQTGTSAYNEQFF. The CDR3, as DNA: TGCGCCAGCAGACAAACCGGGACTAGCGCTTACAATGAGCAGTTCTTC.

The chain uses TRBV4-1 and TRBJ2-1, with 7 bases fitting TRBD1. Germline CDR1 MGHRA, CDR2 YSYEKL. The ends lost 4 bases at V and 4 bases at J; junction bases unmatched: 4. The CDR3 spans 14 residues. The DNA for the CDR3 is TGCGCCAGCAGCCGCCTGGGACAGTACAATGAGCAGTTCTTC. This sequence encodes CASSRLGQYNEQFF.

CDR3 DNA: TGTGCCAGCAGTTTACCTACAGGGAGCTACGAGCAGTACTTC. This encodes CASSLPTGSYEQYF. The chain is built from TRBV28 and TRBJ2-7, with D maybe TRBD1 (6 bases). CDR3 length: 14 amino acids. Germline V gene data show CDR1 as MDHEN and CDR2 as SYDVKM. V was cut by 2 bases and J by 3 bases, with 11 bases left in between.

This chain uses TRBV9 with TRBJ2-3; no clear D gene. The CDR3 spans 14 residues. The germline V gene encodes CDR1 SGDLS and CDR2 YYNGEE. Trimming took 6 bases from V and 0 from J, leaving 11 bases between them. The CDR3, as DNA: TGTGCCAGCAACCGAATGAGTAGCACAGATACGCAGTATTTT. It specifies CASNRMSSTDTQYF.

The rearrangement joins TRBV28 to TRBJ2-1; D remains ambiguous. The V end was cut by 7 bases, the J end by 0 bases, with 7 bases between. The CDR3 runs to 13 residues. The germline V gene has CDR1 MDHEN and CDR2 SYDVKM. CDR3 in DNA: TGTGCCAGCAAAATTAGCTCCTACAATGAGCAGTTCTTC. It translates to CASKISSYNEQFF.

J is TRBJ2-1 and V is TRBV5-1, with 9 bases matching TRBD2. V lost 0 bases, J lost 5 bases, and 6 bases stayed unmatched. The CDR3 has 16 amino acids. From germline, CDR1 is SGHRS and CDR2 YFSETQ. The CDR3 reads CASSLGLAGLNNEQFF. The CDR3 coding sequence is TGCGCCAGCAGCTTGGGGCTAGCGGGATTAAACAATGAGCAGTTCTTC. The full variable domain, in which reference TRBV5-1 and TRBJ2-1 provide the parts outside the CDR3, is KAGVTQTPRYLIKTRGQQVTLSCSPISGHRSVSWYQQTPGQGLQFLFEYFSETQRNKGNFPGRFSGRQFSNSRSEMNVSTLELGDSALYLCASSLGLAGLNNEQFFGPGTRLTVL.

Only a few counts were recorded for this clone. Other DNA sequences from this sample encode an identical CDR3 as well. This chain connects TRBV6-6 to TRBJ2-3; 14 nucleotides align to TRBD2. The J segment lost 6 bases and the V segment lost 4 bases, leaving 3 bases of the junction unmatched. There are 15 residues in the CDR3. Germline CDR1 is MNHNY and CDR2 is SVGAGI (reference sequence). CDR3 sequence: CASSSTSGGADTQYF. CDR3 nucleotides: TGTGCCAGCAGTTCGACTAGCGGGGGGGCCGATACGCAGTATTTT.

The table lists this clone with a few counts. The genes are TRBV5-1 and TRBJ2-1; 7 bases line up with TRBD2. CDR3 size: 16 residues. V lost 2 bases to trimming and J lost 1 base; unmatched junction nucleotides: 6. The germline gives CDR1 SGHRS, CDR2 YFSETQ. CDR3 in DNA: TGCGCCAGCAGCTTAGGCCTAGCGGTATCCTACAATGAGCAGTTCTTC. Encoded protein: CASSLGLAVSYNEQFF.

The chain combines TRBV2 with TRBJ2-7; D possibly corresponds to TRBD1 (7 bases). This CDR3 is 14 amino acids long. Trimming removed 9 bases at V and 2 bases at J, with 17 bases between. Germline V lookup: CDR1 SNHLY, CDR2 FYNNEI. The CDR3 region has the DNA TGTGCCAGAGGAGGGCGAGGGGGCCCCTACGAGCAGTACTTC. Translation: CARGGRGGPYEQYF.

The CDR3 spells CASSPSQGLWQETQYF. As DNA, the CDR3 is TGTGCCAGCTCACCCTCGCAGGGTTTATGGCAAGAGACCCAGTACTTC. The V gene is TRBV18, the J gene TRBJ2-5; D possibly corresponds to TRBD1 (5 bases). The V end lost 3 bases, the J end lost 2 bases, and 16 bases lay between the germline ends. This CDR3 comprises 16 residues. Germline assignment: CDR1 KGHSH and CDR2 LQKENI.

The chain is built from TRBV5-1 and TRBJ2-5, with D hard to call. This CDR3 contains 13 residues. Germline CDR1 is SGHRS and CDR2 is YFSETQ. Trimming cost V 3 bases and J 1 base, with 7 bases left between them. CDR3 DNA: TGCGCCAGCAGCTCCTTCCGCCAAGAGACCCAGTACTTC. The encoded protein is CASSSFRQETQYF.

The chain uses TRBV4-1 and TRBJ1-1; a weak D match, TRBD1 (6 bases). This CDR3 is 16 amino acids long. Germline lookup yields CDR1 MGHRA and CDR2 YSYEKL. V gave up 4 bases and J gave up 0 bases, with 15 bases separating them. The CDR3 sequence is CASSPLGGPMNTEAFF. CDR3 DNA: TGCGCCAGCAGCCCGTTAGGGGGTCCTATGAACACTGAAGCTTTCTTT.

This clone was seen only once. This rearrangement joins TRBV2 to TRBJ2-3; perhaps TRBD2 as D (6 bases). Germline assignment: CDR1 SNHLY and CDR2 FYNNEI. The germline V and J ends were trimmed by 0 bases and 6 bases, with 13 bases remaining between them. The CDR3 extends over 15 amino acids. The CDR3 nucleotides read TGTGCCAGCAGTGAAGCGGGACTCTTGGCGGATACGCAGTATTTT. Its protein is CASSEAGLLADTQYF. The full variable domain, with the rest looked up from reference TRBV2 and TRBJ2-3, is EPEVTQTPSHQVTQMGQEVILRCVPISNHLYFYWYRQILGQKVEFLVSFYNNEISEKSEIFDDQFSVERPDGSNFTLKIRSTKLEDSAMYFCASSEAGLLADTQYFGPGTRLTVL.

The chain is built from TRBV19 and TRBJ1-2; 7 nucleotides match TRBD1. The V gene end was trimmed by 10 bases and the J gene end by 0 bases; junction bases not matched to a gene: 8. The CDR3 spans 14 residues. From germline, CDR1 is LNHDA and CDR2 SQIVND (reference sequence). CDR3 amino acids: CATRRDSSNYGYTF. The DNA for the CDR3 is TGTGCCACCCGACGGGACAGCTCTAACTATGGCTACACCTTC.

The chain has TRBV5-1 and TRBJ2-7, with 11 bases that match TRBD1. Per germline, CDR1 SGHRS and CDR2 YFSETQ. V lost 3 bases, J lost 4 bases, and 12 bases stayed unmatched. This CDR3 has 17 residues. The DNA for the CDR3 is TGCGCCAGCAGCTCGGGACAGGGGGGAATTGTACGGTACGAGCAGTACTTC. Translation: CASSSGQGGIVRYEQYF.